This TCR beta chain was found in a study of OX40 agonist ivuxolimab in advanced cancers. Study outcomes and limitations: Expanded clones were, on average, more numerous among CD8+ T cells than CD4+. Nonresponders, in some cases, also had low normalized T-cell clonal expansion. CD4+ and CD8+ blood T cells expanded clonally by week 6 at 0.1 to 3.0 mg/kg.

Germline V gene data show CDR1 as SGHDT and CDR2 as YYEEEE. This CDR3 is built from 16 residues. The V end lost 3 bases, the J end lost 0 bases, and 14 bases lay between the germline ends. As regards this clone: Its antigen remains unknown.

Produced via immunoSEQ multiplex PCR; TCRdb's table is partial and in-frame only. The table records about 69,000 clones, 90% to 95% of them present only once. Autoimmune disease history or systemic immunosuppression disqualified patients. This specimen consisted of CD4+ or CD8+ T cells sorted from blood, obtained in a trial of the OX40 agonist ivuxolimab. The TCR originated in an adult with an advanced solid tumor such as melanoma, head and neck, liver or kidney cancer. The chain links TRBV5-6 to TRBJ2-3; D tentatively fits TRBD1 or TRBD2 (5 bases each). The CDR3 DNA reads TGTGCCAGCAGCTGGGACGGGCAGGGAAGCACAGATACGCAGTATTTT. This gives the protein CASSWDGQGSTDTQYF.